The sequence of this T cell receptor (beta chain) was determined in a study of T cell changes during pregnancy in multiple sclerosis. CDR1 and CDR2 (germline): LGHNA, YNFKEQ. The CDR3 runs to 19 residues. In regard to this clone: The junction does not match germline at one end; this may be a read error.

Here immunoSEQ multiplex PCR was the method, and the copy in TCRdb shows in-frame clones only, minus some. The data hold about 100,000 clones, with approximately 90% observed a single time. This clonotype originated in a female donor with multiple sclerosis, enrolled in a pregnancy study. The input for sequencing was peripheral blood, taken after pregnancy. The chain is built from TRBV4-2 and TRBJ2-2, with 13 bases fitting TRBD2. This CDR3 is CASSLHLTSGRPNTGELFF. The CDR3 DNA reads TGTGCCAGCAGTCTCCACTTGACTAGCGGGAGGCCGAATACCGGGGAGCTGTTTTTT.